Sequencing of this T cell receptor beta chain was carried out in a study of blood T cell repertoires in COVID-19. Looking at the study overall: Samples taken during acute and convalescent COVID-19 were collected in the United States, Italy and Spain.

Clones were sequenced by immunoSEQ multiplex PCR, and TCRdb holds only the in-frame ones, with some missing. The sample consists of under 200,000 clones, about 80% of them appearing once. Sequencing input: PBMCs or T cells enriched from blood (not recorded which). The source is a woman in her 70s in a cohort exposed to, infected with or recovered from COVID-19 (not recorded which).

The CDR3 nucleotides read TGCGCCAGCAGCTCCTTTAACGGGAGGGTCGACGAGCAGTACTTC. It encodes CASSSFNGRVDEQYF. The chain employs TRBV5-1 and TRBJ2-7; 8 bases are shared with TRBD2. CDR3 length equals 15 residues. The V segment lost 3 bases and the J segment 5 bases; nucleotides outside the gene matches: 10. CDR1 SGHRS and CDR2 YFSETQ come from the germline V gene.